Listed below are T cell receptor beta chains from one sample, sequenced in a study of blood T cell repertoires in COVID-19. The repertoire was sequenced with immunoSEQ multiplex PCR; TCRdb's copy has only in-frame clones and lacks some. The top ten hold 28% of the sample, which has roughly 75,000 clones, around 85% seen once. The material sequenced was peripheral blood. These receptor sequences come from a man aged 70 or older with acute or convalescent COVID-19. The conserved cysteine and the conserved F or W are not part of the CDR3 here. The order of the fields is J gene, V gene, CDR3 protein.

TRBJ2-2,TRBV5-1,ASSLGTDTGELF
TRBJ2-5,TRBV3-1/TRBV3-2,ASSQSTGGGQETQY
TRBJ1-3,TRBV30,AWSVRGGSGNTIY
TRBJ2-1,TRBV10-3,ATIMRTSGISSYNEQF
TRBJ1-5,TRBV5-1,ASSPGITGNQPQH
TRBJ2-3,TRBV3-1/TRBV3-2,ASSQDRRRAQY
TRBJ1-5,TRBV5-8,ASSWDRDQPQH
TRBJ1-1,TRBV7-9,ASKKDTNTEAF
TRBJ1-2,TRBV30,AWSATRQGSDGYT
TRBJ1-5,TRBV6-5,ASSEGQPNQPQH
TRBJ2-1,TRBV19,ASSMPGGASYNEQF
TRBJ1-2,TRBV3-1/TRBV3-2,ASSQDADEGGGYT
TRBJ2-1,TRBV5-6,ASSLVFSAGGEQF
TRBJ2-3,TRBV25-1,ASSWTSSTDTQY
TRBJ1-1,TRBV6-6,ASRTGFVNTEAF
TRBJ2-7,TRBV27,ASSTHDRSYEQY
TRBJ1-1,TRBV10-3,AISGQDTEAF
TRBJ1-2,TRBV5-8,ASSAGQGGYGYT
TRBJ1-1,TRBV6-5,ASRRGREGEAF
TRBJ2-7,TRBV7-2,ASSPQIAGGSSEQY
TRBJ2-1,TRBV11-2,ASSSYGGYNEQF
TRBJ2-7,TRBV6-5,ASTGLAGEQY
TRBJ2-4,TRBV11-2,ASSSSWAKNIQY
TRBJ1-6,TRBV10-3,AISAQNSPLH
TRBJ2-1,TRBV19,ATSGGREGVNEQF